The 14 T cell receptor beta chains reported below all come from one sample, sequenced in a study of blood T cell repertoires in COVID-19 (dated by TCRdb to about 2020). Receptors were amplified or captured by the immunoSEQ multiplex PCR assay. TCRdb holds this immuneACCESS table with in-frame rearrangements only. Some clones are missing; in checked studies, unresolved V genes explain under half, and the rest has no known cause. This sample holds about 190,000 clones; roughly 91% were observed only once. Roughly 6% of the sample is held by the ten biggest clonotypes. The source material was peripheral blood. Receptors originate from a man aged 35 to 55 with active or convalescent COVID-19.

The chain uses TRBV7-9 and TRBJ2-5; D might be TRBD2 (6 bases). V was pared by 5 bases and J by 2 bases, with 21 bases between. CDR3 length: 17 amino acids. CDR1 SEHNR and CDR2 FQNEAQ come from the germline V gene (reference sequence). In nucleotides, the CDR3 is TGTGCCAGCAGCCCCGGAGGGGCCGTGCAACAACAAGAGACCCAGTACTTC. This encodes CASSPGGAVQQQETQYF. Full variable domain (rest looked up from reference TRBV7-9 and TRBJ2-5): DTGVSQNPRHKITKRGQNVTFRCDPISEHNRLYWYRQTLGQGPEFLTYFQNEAQLEKSRLLSDRFSAERPKGSFSTLEIQRTEQGDSAMYLCASSPGGAVQQQETQYFGPGTRLLVL.

The chain links TRBV10-3 to TRBJ1-1; TRBD1 matches 8 bases. The V gene end was trimmed by 5 bases and the J gene end by 0 bases; junction bases not matched to a gene: 8. Germline loops: CDR1 ENHRY, CDR2 SYGVKD. The CDR3 covers 16 residues. The CDR3 nucleotides are TGTGCCATCAGTCCGGGACAGGCCCAGATGAACACTGAAGCTTTCTTT. The encoded protein is CAISPGQAQMNTEAFF.

This sequence joins TRBV11-3 and TRBJ2-1; D possibly corresponds to TRBD2 (7 bases). The germline gives CDR1 SGHNT, CDR2 YENEEA. The CDR3 runs to 18 residues. Trimming shortened V by 5 bases and J by 5 bases, and 25 bases separated the two germline ends. CDR3 in DNA: TGTGCCAGCAGCCCCCGGGGGGCGAATTTATGGGTAAACAATGAGCAGTTCTTC. It codes for CASSPRGANLWVNNEQFF.

The chain couples TRBV11-2 to TRBJ2-7; D remains unclear. Germline V CDR1 and CDR2: SGHAT, FQNNGV. This CDR3 contains 12 residues. Trimming shortened V by 5 bases and J by 3 bases, and 8 bases separated the two germline ends. The CDR3 nucleotides are TGTGCCAGCAGCCAGCGACTCTACGAGCAGTACTTC. Protein sequence: CASSQRLYEQYF.

Remarks on this clone: Other DNA sequences in this specimen translate into the identical CDR3. The CDR3 sequence: CASSETSGGDTQYF. The CDR3 nucleotides read TGTGCCAGCAGTGAGACTAGCGGGGGTGATACGCAGTATTTT. The chain employs TRBV9 and TRBJ2-3; 12 positions match TRBD2. The CDR3 extends over 14 amino acids. Trimming removed 5 bases from V and 6 bases from J; junction bases left unmatched: 4. Per the germline V gene, CDR1 is SGDLS and CDR2 is YYNGEE.

The chain joins TRBV18 to TRBJ1-1; D might be TRBD1 (5 bases). V lost 3 bases and J 3 bases, leaving 8 bases between the germline ends. The CDR3 spans 13 residues. Germline CDR1 KGHSH, CDR2 LQKENI. The CDR3 loop is CASSPKTDTEAFF. DNA for the CDR3: TGTGCCAGCTCACCTAAGACAGACACTGAAGCTTTCTTT. The full variable domain, in which reference TRBV18 and TRBJ1-1 provide the parts outside the CDR3, is NAGVMQNPRHLVRRRGQEARLRCSPMKGHSHVYWYRQLPEEGLKFMVYLQKENIIDESGMPKERFSAEFPKEGPSILRIQQVVRGDSAAYFCASSPKTDTEAFFGQGTRLTVV.

This chain links TRBV4-2 with TRBJ2-6; perhaps TRBD1 as D (6 bases). Germline V gene lookup returns CDR1 LGHNA and CDR2 YNFKEQ. V lost 1 base and J 4 bases, leaving 11 bases between the germline ends. The CDR3 length is 16 residues. The CDR3 bases are TGTGCCAGCAGCCAAGTGTCACAGGGAGGGGCCAACGTCCTGACTTTC. This sequence encodes CASSQVSQGGANVLTF.

This clone was found once. The gene calls are TRBV5-1 and TRBJ1-4; 10 bases fit TRBD1. CDR3 length: 17 residues. Germline values: CDR1 SGHRS, CDR2 YFSETQ. Trimming at V came to 4 bases and at J to 7 bases, leaving 13 bases not matched to a gene. The DNA of the CDR3 is TGCGCCAGCAGCGAAGGGACAGGGGCGGGTTTGGGTGAAAAACTGTTTTTT. It encodes CASSEGTGAGLGEKLFF. Using reference TRBV5-1 and TRBJ1-4 for the parts outside the CDR3, the full variable domain is KAGVTQTPRYLIKTRGQQVTLSCSPISGHRSVSWYQQTPGQGLQFLFEYFSETQRNKGNFPGRFSGRQFSNSRSEMNVSTLELGDSALYLCASSEGTGAGLGEKLFFGSGTQLSVL.

The gene calls are TRBV19 and TRBJ2-3, with D possibly matching TRBD1 (5 bases). CDR3 length equals 15 residues. Germline V gives CDR1 LNHDA, CDR2 SQIVND (reference sequence). Trimming left V 6 bases short and J 4 bases short, with 17 bases between. The CDR3 DNA reads as TGTGCCAGTAGAAGGGTCCAGCAGGGTGCAGATACGCAGTATTTT. Translation: CASRRVQQGADTQYF.

The V call is TRBV29-1, the J call TRBJ2-3; D unresolved. Germline V CDR1 and CDR2: SQVTM, ANQGSEA. Trimming removed 4 bases from V and 7 bases from J, with 12 bases in between. The length of the CDR3 is 12 residues. In DNA, the CDR3 is TGCAGCGTTGTTAAAAGTGCGAATACGCAGTATTTT. Translation: CSVVKSANTQYF.

This rearrangement joins TRBV2 to TRBJ2-7; TRBD1 matches at 7 bases. With V trimmed by 6 bases and J by 9 bases, 11 bases remained unmatched. Germline V gene sequence: CDR1 SNHLY, CDR2 FYNNEI. The CDR3 loop spans 13 amino acids. For the CDR3, the DNA is TGTGCCAGCAGCGCTAAAAACAGGGGTGCGCAGTACTTC. Its protein product is CASSAKNRGAQYF.

The chain recombines TRBV30 with TRBJ2-3; TRBD1 matches at 7 bases. The trim removed 1 base at V and 6 bases at J, leaving 4 bases unmatched. CDR1 GTSNPN and CDR2 SVGIG come from the germline V gene (reference sequence). The CDR3 loop spans 13 amino acids. Written as DNA, the CDR3 is TGTGCCTGGAGTGGACAGGGAGTGGATACGCAGTATTTT. Its protein product is CAWSGQGVDTQYF.

The table lists this clone with a count of one. The rearrangement uses TRBV14 and TRBJ2-5; perhaps TRBD1 as D (5 bases). The CDR3 totals 15 residues. Germline loops: CDR1 SGHDN, CDR2 FVKESK. V lost 1 base and J 4 bases, leaving 13 bases between the germline ends. The CDR3 bases are TGTGCCAGCAGCCAAGGACAGTACCTTGGAGAGACCCAGTACTTC. This sequence encodes CASSQGQYLGETQYF. Filled out from reference TRBV14 and TRBJ2-5, the complete variable domain reads EAGVTQFPSHSVIEKGQTVTLRCDPISGHDNLYWYRRVMGKEIKFLLHFVKESKQDESGMPNNRFLAERTGGTYSTLKVQPAELEDSGVYFCASSQGQYLGETQYFGPGTRLLVL.

The chain joins TRBV5-1 to TRBJ1-1; a weak D match, TRBD1 (5 bases). The CDR3 is made up of 15 amino acids. Trimming took 5 bases from V and 0 from J, leaving 14 bases between them. Germline V gene sequence: CDR1 SGHRS, CDR2 YFSETQ. CDR3 amino acids: CASSNGQAMNTEAFF. The CDR3 nucleotides are TGCGCCAGCAGTAACGGACAAGCCATGAACACTGAAGCTTTCTTT.